This T cell receptor (beta chain) is from a study of T cells in tuberculosis. Per germline, CDR1 SGHDT and CDR2 YYEEEE. V lost 4 bases to trimming and J lost 6 bases; unmatched junction nucleotides: 7. CDR3 length equals 16 residues. Time point meaning: new active TB diagnosis, blood taken before or within 7 days of starting treatment. Each patient had positive sputum smear microscopy and/or positive culture. The table came from immunoSEQ multiplex PCR; TCRdb's copy has only in-frame clones and leaves some out. There are about 49,000 clones in the sample; about 95% occur only once, and 1.4% lies in the top ten.

The specimen was PBMCs, collected at tuberculosis diagnosis. The sequence derives from an adult with tuberculosis. This chain connects TRBV5-6 to TRBJ2-2; 12 bases agree with TRBD2. In DNA, the CDR3 is TGTGCCAGCAGCCACCTAGCGGGAGGGCCCTCCGGGGAGCTGTTTTTT. Translated, it gives CASSHLAGGPSGELFF.